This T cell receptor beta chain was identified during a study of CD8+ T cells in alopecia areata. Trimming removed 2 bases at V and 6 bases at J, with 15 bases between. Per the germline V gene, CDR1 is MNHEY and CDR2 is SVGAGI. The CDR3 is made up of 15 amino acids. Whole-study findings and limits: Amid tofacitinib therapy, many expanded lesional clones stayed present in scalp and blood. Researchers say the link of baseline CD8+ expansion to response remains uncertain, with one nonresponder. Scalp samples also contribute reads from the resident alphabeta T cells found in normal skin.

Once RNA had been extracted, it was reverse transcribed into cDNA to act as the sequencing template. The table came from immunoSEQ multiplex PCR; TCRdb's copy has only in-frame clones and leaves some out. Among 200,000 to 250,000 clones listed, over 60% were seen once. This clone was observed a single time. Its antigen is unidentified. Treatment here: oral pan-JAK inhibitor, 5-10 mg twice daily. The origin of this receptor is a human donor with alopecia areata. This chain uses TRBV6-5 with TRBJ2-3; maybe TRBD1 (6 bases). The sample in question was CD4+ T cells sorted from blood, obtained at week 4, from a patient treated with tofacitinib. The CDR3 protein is CASSYGTGKGDTQYF. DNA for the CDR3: TGTGCCAGCAGTTACGGAACAGGGAAGGGGGATACGCAGTATTTT.